This T cell receptor (beta chain) is drawn from a study of shared T cell receptors in the human thymus. Clones were sequenced by immunoSEQ multiplex PCR, and TCRdb holds only the in-frame ones, with some missing. In the table there are roughly 660,000 clones, more than 75% of which are singletons. The same sample was also used in a study of human thymus T cells. That study adds: It was from resections taken during corrective heart surgery that the thymus tissue came. Apparent skewing of V and J gene usage characterized both thymic and blood repertoires. As related research reported, thymic repertoires overlapped highly among unrelated individuals.

The source of this sequence is a boy under three years old with a congenital heart defect. Material: thymocytes.

This chain's CDR3 is CASSAGVEDRVNNEQFF. In DNA form, the CDR3 reads TGTGCCAGCAGCGCGGGGGTAGAAGACAGGGTCAACAATGAGCAGTTCTTC. The V and J genes are TRBV9 and TRBJ2-1, with D maybe TRBD1 (7 bases). The V end was cut by 3 bases, the J end by 5 bases, with 21 bases between. Looked up from germline, CDR1 is SGDLS and CDR2 is YYNGEE. The CDR3 has 17 residues.